In its sample, the clone carrying this T cell receptor beta chain was seen a few times. Its antigen is as yet unknown. This sample was taken from a study of beta chain features in type 1 diabetes. Broader study findings: PCR might favor shorter templates, equally in patients and controls. In every one of the four CD4+ subsets, TCRB CDR3s were moderately but significantly shorter in Type 1 diabetes patients.

The investigators reverse transcribed all of the isolated RNA, so they sequenced expressed TCRB transcripts. Method: immunoSEQ multiplex PCR; TCRdb's copy keeps in-frame clones and lacks some. The table records roughly 700,000 clones, about an eighth of them present only once. The CDR3 spans 15 residues. V lost 5 bases and J 1 base, leaving 13 bases between the germline ends. Germline CDR1 is SSHAT and CDR2 is FNYEAQ (reference sequence). This clonotype was obtained from a man aged 18 to 35 with type 1 diabetes. Sequencing used naive CD4+ T cells from blood. The chain couples TRBV7-7 to TRBJ2-3; D is perhaps TRBD1 or TRBD2 (5 bases each). CDR3 loop: CASSPGARGTDTQYF. CDR3 DNA sequence: TGTGCCAGCAGCCCCGGGGCTAGGGGCACAGATACGCAGTATTTT.